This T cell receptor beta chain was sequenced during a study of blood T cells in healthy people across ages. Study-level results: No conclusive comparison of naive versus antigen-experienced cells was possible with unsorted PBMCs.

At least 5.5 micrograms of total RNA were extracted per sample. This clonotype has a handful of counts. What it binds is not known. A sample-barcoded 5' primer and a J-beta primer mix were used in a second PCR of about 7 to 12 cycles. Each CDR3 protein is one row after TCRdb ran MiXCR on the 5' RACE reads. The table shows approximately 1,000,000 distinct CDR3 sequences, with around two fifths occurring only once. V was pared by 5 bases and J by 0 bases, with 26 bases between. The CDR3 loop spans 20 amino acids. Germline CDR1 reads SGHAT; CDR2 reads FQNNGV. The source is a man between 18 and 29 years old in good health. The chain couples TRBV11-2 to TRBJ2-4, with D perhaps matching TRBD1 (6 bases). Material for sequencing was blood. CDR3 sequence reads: CASSDDRMGQTLSAKNIQYF. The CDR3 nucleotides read TGTGCCAGCAGCGATGACAGGATGGGACAAACTCTATCAGCCAAAAACATTCAGTACTTC.